This T cell receptor (beta chain) stems from a study of T cell changes during pregnancy in multiple sclerosis. Using immunoSEQ multiplex PCR, the repertoire was profiled, and TCRdb retains in-frame clones only, with some absent. Of about 21,000 clones in the sample, approximately 90% were seen once. Germline V gene sequence: CDR1 SGHAT, CDR2 FQNNGV. Between the trimmed V and J ends, which lost 5 bases and 1 base, there was a span of 11 bases. The CDR3 sequence is 14 residues long. Specimen: CD4+ T cells from peripheral blood mononuclear cells, collected in the third trimester of pregnancy. The sequence was obtained from a female donor with multiple sclerosis, enrolled in a pregnancy study. This chain links TRBV11-2 with TRBJ2-5; D is unresolved. The CDR3 here is CASSPLLPQETQYF. The CDR3 DNA reads TGTGCCAGCAGCCCCTTACTGCCCCAAGAGACCCAGTACTTC.